These 30 T cell receptor beta chains were all obtained from the same sample, sequenced in a study of blood T cell repertoires in COVID-19. TCRdb keeps only in-frame clones here, not all; method: immunoSEQ multiplex PCR. The table records a few hundred thousand clones, more than 75% of them present only once. The specimen was peripheral blood. The receptors come from a human donor with acute or convalescent COVID-19. The donor label of this sample is uncertain.

The V call is TRBV5-1, the J call TRBJ1-1; tentative D call: TRBD1 (6 bases). There are 13 residues in the CDR3. Germline CDR1 is SGHRS and CDR2 is YFSETQ. V lost 3 bases, J lost 6 bases, and 12 bases lay in between. The CDR3 sequence: CASSSKGGAEAFF. Here the CDR3 DNA reads TGCGCCAGCAGCTCCAAAGGGGGAGCTGAAGCTTTCTTT.

The V and J genes are TRBV28 and TRBJ1-4, with D possibly TRBD1 on 5 matching bases. V was shortened by 2 bases and J by 7 bases, with 14 bases between the two germline ends. The germline V gene has CDR1 MDHEN and CDR2 SYDVKM. The CDR3 runs to 15 residues. CDR3 coding DNA: TGTGCCAGCAGTTTACGGGGGGTGGTTGGTGAAAAACTGTTTTTT. Protein product: CASSLRGVVGEKLFF.

The V call is TRBV18, the J call TRBJ1-1, with D perhaps matching TRBD1 (6 bases). The CDR3 length is 14 residues. V was trimmed by 3 bases and J by 0 bases, leaving 8 bases between them. CDR1 is KGHSH and CDR2 is LQKENI in the germline V gene. The CDR3 here is CASSPPGVNTEAFF. CDR3 nucleotides: TGTGCCAGCTCACCCCCAGGGGTGAACACTGAAGCTTTCTTT.

There are a few counts of this clone. J is TRBJ1-2 and V is TRBV19; 11 bases are a match to TRBD1. The germline V gene has CDR1 LNHDA and CDR2 SQIVND (reference sequence). This CDR3 contains 16 residues. With V trimmed by 7 bases and J by 8 bases, 15 bases remained unmatched. CDR3 DNA: TGTGCCAGTACCGAATCCCCCGGGACAGGGGGTAGAGGCTACACCTTC. It yields the protein CASTESPGTGGRGYTF.

The chain combines TRBV30 with TRBJ1-6; the D gene is possibly TRBD1 (5 bases). V lost 0 bases and J 10 bases, leaving 10 bases between the germline ends. The CDR3 is 13 residues long. Germline V gene sequence: CDR1 GTSNPN, CDR2 SVGIG (reference sequence). The CDR3 DNA sequence: TGTGCCTGGAGTGTATTCGACAGATCACCCCTCCACTTT. Its protein product is CAWSVFDRSPLHF. The variable domain in full, with the rest retrieved from reference TRBV30 and TRBJ1-6, is SQTIHQWPATLVQPVGSPLSLECTVEGTSNPNLYWYRQAAGRGLQLLFYSVGIGQISSEVPQNLSASRPQDRQFILSSKKLLLSDSGFYLCAWSVFDRSPLHFGNGTRLTVT.

The chain has TRBV27 and TRBJ2-3; possible D gene TRBD2, 5 bases. The V and J ends lost 5 bases and 5 bases respectively, with 11 bases between them. This CDR3 is 13 amino acids long. Germline CDR1 reads MNHEY; CDR2 reads SMNVEV (reference sequence). This CDR3 reads CASSLLRGDTQYF. The CDR3 DNA reads as TGTGCCAGCAGTCTCCTTCGGGGAGATACGCAGTATTTT.

As concerns this clone: In the same sample, other DNA sequences code for this CDR3. The chain links TRBV27 to TRBJ1-5; D gene unclear. Germline CDR1 is MNHEY and CDR2 is SMNVEV (reference sequence). Trimming took off 2 bases at V and 2 bases at J, with 7 bases between the two ends. The CDR3 is 14 amino acids. For the CDR3, the DNA is TGTGCCAGCAGTTTAAGGGAGGGCAATCAGCCCCAGCATTTT. Encoded protein: CASSLREGNQPQHF.

V gene TRBV5-1 combines with J gene TRBJ2-1; 7 positions agree with TRBD1. The ends lost 4 bases at V and 2 bases at J; junction bases unmatched: 6. Germline V CDR1 and CDR2: SGHRS, YFSETQ. This CDR3 is built from 15 residues. The CDR3 nucleotides are TGCGCCAGCAGCCAGACAGGGTTGCCCTACAATGAGCAGTTCTTC. The encoded protein is CASSQTGLPYNEQFF.

V and J are TRBV6-5 and TRBJ1-3, with a weak D call TRBD1 (5 bases). The CDR3 extends over 15 amino acids. V was clipped by 0 bases and J by 2 bases, with 8 bases between them. Germline V CDR1 and CDR2: MNHEY, SVGAGI. CDR3 loop: CASSYSTETGNTIYF. The CDR3 region has the DNA TGTGCCAGCAGTTACTCGACAGAGACTGGAAACACCATATATTTT.

This clone was seen a handful of times. This sequence joins TRBV6-6 and TRBJ2-7, with 10 bases identical to TRBD2. This CDR3 has 21 amino acids. CDR1 is MNHNY and CDR2 is SVGAGI in the germline V gene (reference sequence). J gave up 3 bases and V 6 bases, and 26 bases lay outside the gene matches. The CDR3 is CASSEESGRVVSEFHFYEQYF. The CDR3 coding sequence is TGTGCCAGCAGCGAGGAGAGCGGGAGGGTAGTCTCGGAGTTCCATTTCTACGAGCAGTACTTC.

Of note for this clone: This sample also contains other DNA sequences that code for the same CDR3. The CDR3 protein is CSVRSGGQPQHF. The CDR3 coding sequence is TGCAGCGTTAGGTCCGGGGGACAGCCCCAGCATTTT. The chain carries TRBV29-1 and TRBJ1-5, with D tentatively TRBD1 (5 bases). Per the germline V gene, CDR1 is SQVTM and CDR2 is ANQGSEA. V lost 5 bases and J 7 bases, leaving 12 bases between the germline ends. The CDR3 runs 12 residues.

The V gene is TRBV7-8, the J gene TRBJ1-5; 8 bases align to TRBD1. The CDR3 has 16 residues. The germline V gene encodes CDR1 SGHVS and CDR2 FQNEAQ. V lost 5 bases, J lost 2 bases, and 8 bases stayed unmatched. The DNA for the CDR3 is TGTGCCAGCAGCCCCAGGACAGGGATGGGCAATCAGCCCCAGCATTTT. It codes for CASSPRTGMGNQPQHF.

Only one count was recorded for this clone. J is TRBJ2-2 and V is TRBV18; 7 bases are a match to TRBD2. Unmatched junction bases numbered 5, after V lost 6 bases and J lost 4 bases. The CDR3 sequence is 14 residues long. In germline, CDR1 is KGHSH, CDR2 LQKENI. In nucleotides, the CDR3 is TGTGCCAGCTCCCCCGGGAGGTCCACCGGGGAGCTGTTTTTT. Residues: CASSPGRSTGELFF.

The V and J genes are TRBV6-4 and TRBJ1-5; D might be TRBD1 (6 bases). Germline V lookup: CDR1 MRHNA, CDR2 SNTAGT. V lost 2 bases to trimming and J lost 2 bases, with 13 bases between them. The CDR3 spans 16 residues. This CDR3 is CASSDPGGVGNQPQHF. CDR3 sequence (DNA): TGTGCCAGCAGTGACCCTGGGGGCGTGGGCAATCAGCCCCAGCATTTT.

This clone has just one count. The chain uses TRBV10-2 and TRBJ2-3, with TRBD1 matching 11 bases. The CDR3 extends over 19 amino acids. With 3 bases clipped from V and 2 bases from J, the junction kept 13 bases outside the gene matches. The germline V gene has CDR1 WSHSY and CDR2 SAAADI. CDR3 DNA: TGCGCCAGCAGTGACGTTTGGGACAGGGGGTTCTCGACCACAGATACGCAGTATTTT. Protein sequence: CASSDVWDRGFSTTDTQYF.

The V call is TRBV19, the J call TRBJ2-7, with 7 bases lining up with TRBD1. Unmatched junction bases numbered 7, after V lost 4 bases and J lost 4 bases. Germline V lookup: CDR1 LNHDA, CDR2 SQIVND (reference sequence). The CDR3 is 14 amino acids. The CDR3 sequence is CASSTPGQFYEQYF. The CDR3 coding sequence is TGTGCCAGTAGTACTCCGGGACAGTTTTACGAGCAGTACTTC.

This chain joins TRBV7-8 and TRBJ1-2; possibly TRBD1 for D (6 bases). Germline CDR1 and CDR2: SGHVS and FQNEAQ. The CDR3 has 14 amino acids. Trimming removed 2 bases at V and 6 bases at J, with 13 bases between. The CDR3 reads CASSLRRQGNGYTF. The CDR3 DNA reads TGTGCCAGCAGCTTACGACGCCAGGGGAATGGCTACACCTTC.

The gene calls are TRBV7-6 and TRBJ2-1; 8 bases fit TRBD1. The V gene's germline CDR1 is SGHVS and CDR2 FNYEAQ. V lost 3 bases and J lost 8; bases outside the gene matches: 9. The CDR3 consists of 15 residues. CDR3 nucleotide sequence: TGTGCCAGCAGCTTCGGGACAGGTCGCGTCTATGAGCAGTTCTTC. Its protein is CASSFGTGRVYEQFF.

The chain couples TRBV7-8 to TRBJ1-5; 10 bases agree with TRBD1. This CDR3 is built from 18 residues. Per the germline V gene, CDR1 is SGHVS and CDR2 is FQNEAQ. J lost 1 base, V lost 3 bases, and 9 bases had no gene match. CDR3 residues: CASSLYSRDRGSNQPQHF. Written as DNA, the CDR3 is TGTGCCAGCAGCTTGTATTCCAGGGACAGGGGAAGCAATCAGCCCCAGCATTTT.

The CDR3 DNA reads as TGTGCCAGCAGTCCCGGACTAGCGGGAGCCTACGAGCAGTACTTC. Encoded protein: CASSPGLAGAYEQYF. The J gene is TRBJ2-7, the V gene TRBV6-5, with 13 bases lining up with TRBD2. CDR1 and CDR2 from the germline V gene are MNHEY and SVGAGI. The V segment lost 5 bases and the J segment 2 bases; nucleotides outside the gene matches: 3. The CDR3 is 15 amino acids.

Here the CDR3 DNA reads TGTGCCAGCAGTTCCTGGACTAGCGGGGGTGGGATCCAAGAGACCCAGTACTTC. It is translated as CASSSWTSGGGIQETQYF. The V gene is TRBV28, the J gene TRBJ2-5, with 13 bases identical to TRBD2. With 4 bases clipped from V and 1 base from J, the junction kept 9 bases outside the gene matches. The germline gives CDR1 MDHEN, CDR2 SYDVKM. The length of the CDR3 is 18 residues. The variable domain in full, with the rest retrieved from reference TRBV28 and TRBJ2-5, is DVKVTQSSRYLVKRTGEKVFLECVQDMDHENMFWYRQDPGLGLRLIYFSYDVKMKEKGDIPEGYSVSREKKERFSLILESASTNQTSMYLCASSSWTSGGGIQETQYFGPGTRLLVL.

The table lists this clone with a few counts. The chain employs TRBV6-5 and TRBJ1-4, with TRBD1 matching 8 bases. The V gene end was trimmed by 6 bases and the J gene end by 3 bases; junction bases not matched to a gene: 6. The CDR3 extends over 15 amino acids. Germline V gene lookup returns CDR1 MNHEY and CDR2 SVGAGI. The CDR3 reads CASRPRGRANEKLFF. Here the CDR3 DNA reads TGTGCCAGCAGGCCCAGGGGGCGAGCTAATGAAAAACTGTTTTTT.

The rearrangement links TRBV7-8 to TRBJ2-1, with 10 bases identical to TRBD1. V dropped 3 bases and J dropped 5; count of bases not matched to a gene: 7. The CDR3 is 16 amino acids. Germline-derived CDR1 and CDR2 are SGHVS and FQNEAQ. DNA for the CDR3: TGTGCCAGCAGCTTTTTGACAGGGGGCGTCAACAATGAGCAGTTCTTC. This translates into CASSFLTGGVNNEQFF.

V usage is TRBV5-1 and J usage is TRBJ1-6; 7 nucleotides agree with TRBD1. After removal of 4 bases from V and 1 base from J, the junction contained 5 bases not matched to a gene. CDR1 and CDR2 (germline): SGHRS, YFSETQ. This CDR3 spans 16 amino acids. This CDR3 reads CASSGGRGSYNSPLHF. As DNA, the CDR3 is TGCGCCAGCAGCGGAGGCAGGGGGTCCTATAATTCACCCCTCCACTTT.

J is TRBJ2-1 and V is TRBV5-1; TRBD2 matches at 13 bases. Trimming removed 3 bases from V and 0 bases from J; junction bases left unmatched: 6. Germline V CDR1 and CDR2: SGHRS, YFSETQ. The CDR3 totals 18 residues. The CDR3 loop is CASSWGLAGRSSYNEQFF. The CDR3 DNA sequence: TGCGCCAGCAGCTGGGGACTAGCGGGGAGGAGCTCCTACAATGAGCAGTTCTTC.

CDR3 in DNA: TGCAGCGTTCGGACTAGCGGGTACTACGAGCAGTACTTC. This sequence encodes CSVRTSGYYEQYF. The chain is built from TRBV29-1 and TRBJ2-7, with 11 bases identical to TRBD2. CDR3 length equals 13 residues. The germline gives CDR1 SQVTM, CDR2 ANQGSEA. Trimming took 5 bases from V and 3 from J; bases not matched to a gene: 3.

The gene calls are TRBV6-5 and TRBJ1-2; no definite D call. Between the trimmed V and J ends, which lost 6 bases and 1 base, there was a span of 6 bases. CDR1 is MNHEY and CDR2 is SVGAGI in the germline V gene. The CDR3 consists of 12 residues. The CDR3 protein is CASREGNYGYTF. The CDR3, as DNA: TGTGCCAGCAGAGAGGGTAACTATGGCTACACCTTC.

This clone has a handful of counts. The chain is built from TRBV3-1 (or the pseudogene TRBV3-2) and TRBJ1-2; D not resolved. V lost 4 bases, J lost 3 bases, and 6 bases lay in between. From germline, CDR1 is LGHDT and CDR2 YNNKEL (reference sequence). The CDR3 consists of 12 residues. CDR3 coding DNA: TGTGCCAGCAGCCGTCTCGACTATGGCTACACCTTC. Protein: CASSRLDYGYTF.

The chain recombines TRBV7-8 with TRBJ1-5, with a tentative D call TRBD1 (5 bases). V lost 4 bases, J lost 8 bases, and 15 bases lay in between. CDR3 length equals 14 residues. The germline V gene has CDR1 SGHVS and CDR2 FQNEAQ. This chain's CDR3 is CASSSTAILEPQHF. As DNA, the CDR3 is TGTGCCAGCAGCTCGACAGCTATTTTAGAGCCCCAGCATTTT. The full variable domain, its missing parts supplied by reference TRBV7-8 and TRBJ1-5, is GAGVSQSPRYKVAKRGQDVALRCDPISGHVSLFWYQQALGQGPEFLTYFQNEAQLDKSGLPSDRFFAERPEGSVSTLKIQRTQQEDSAVYLCASSSTAILEPQHFGDGTRLSIL.

The chain links TRBV19 to TRBJ2-2, with a weak D call TRBD1 (7 bases). Germline V gene lookup returns CDR1 LNHDA and CDR2 SQIVND (reference sequence). V shed 5 bases and J shed 2 bases, with 12 bases lying between them. The CDR3 contains 15 residues. The CDR3 spells CASSPQGTNTGELFF. CDR3 DNA: TGTGCCAGTAGTCCACAGGGGACTAACACCGGGGAGCTGTTTTTT. Based on the CDR3 plus reference TRBV19 and TRBJ2-2, the full variable domain is DGGITQSPKYLFRKEGQNVTLSCEQNLNHDAMYWYRQDPGQGLRLIYYSQIVNDFQKGDIAEGYSVSREKKESFPLTVTSAQKNPTAFYLCASSPQGTNTGELFFGEGSRLTVL.